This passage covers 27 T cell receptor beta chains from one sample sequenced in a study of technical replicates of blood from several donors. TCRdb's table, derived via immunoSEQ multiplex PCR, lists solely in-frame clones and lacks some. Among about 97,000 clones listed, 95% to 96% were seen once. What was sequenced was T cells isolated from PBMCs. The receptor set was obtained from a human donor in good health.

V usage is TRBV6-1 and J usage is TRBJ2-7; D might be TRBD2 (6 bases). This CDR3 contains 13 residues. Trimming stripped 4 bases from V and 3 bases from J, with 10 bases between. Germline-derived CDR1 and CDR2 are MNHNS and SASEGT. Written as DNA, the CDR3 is TGTGCCAGCAGTGGTGTTAGCGGCTACGAGCAGTACTTC. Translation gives CASSGVSGYEQYF.

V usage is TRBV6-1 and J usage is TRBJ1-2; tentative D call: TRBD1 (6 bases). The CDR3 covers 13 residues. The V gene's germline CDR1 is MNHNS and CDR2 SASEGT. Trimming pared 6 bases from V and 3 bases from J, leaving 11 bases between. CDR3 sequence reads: CASRTGLDYGYTF. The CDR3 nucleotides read TGTGCCAGCAGAACAGGGCTTGACTATGGCTACACCTTC.

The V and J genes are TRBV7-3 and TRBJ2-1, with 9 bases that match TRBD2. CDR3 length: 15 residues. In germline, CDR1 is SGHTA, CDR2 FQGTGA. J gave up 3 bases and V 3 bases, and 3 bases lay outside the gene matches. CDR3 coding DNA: TGTGCCAGCAGCTTGTTAGCGGGGGACTACAATGAGCAGTTCTTC. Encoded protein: CASSLLAGDYNEQFF.

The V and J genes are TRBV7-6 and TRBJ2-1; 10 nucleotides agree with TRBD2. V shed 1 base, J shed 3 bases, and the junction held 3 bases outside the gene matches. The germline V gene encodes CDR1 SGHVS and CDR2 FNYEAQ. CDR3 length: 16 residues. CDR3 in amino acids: CASSLVASGGYNEQFF. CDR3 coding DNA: TGTGCCAGCAGCTTAGTCGCTAGCGGGGGCTACAATGAGCAGTTCTTC.

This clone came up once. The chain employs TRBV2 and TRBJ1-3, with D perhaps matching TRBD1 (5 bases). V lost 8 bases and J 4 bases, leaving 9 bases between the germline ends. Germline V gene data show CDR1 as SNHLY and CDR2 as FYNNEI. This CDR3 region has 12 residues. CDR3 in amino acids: CASGAPGNTIYF. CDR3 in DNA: TGTGCCAGCGGGGCACCGGGAAACACCATATATTTT. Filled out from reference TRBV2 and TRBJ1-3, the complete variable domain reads EPEVTQTPSHQVTQMGQEVILRCVPISNHLYFYWYRQILGQKVEFLVSFYNNEISEKSEIFDDQFSVERPDGSNFTLKIRSTKLEDSAMYFCASGAPGNTIYFGEGSWLTVV.

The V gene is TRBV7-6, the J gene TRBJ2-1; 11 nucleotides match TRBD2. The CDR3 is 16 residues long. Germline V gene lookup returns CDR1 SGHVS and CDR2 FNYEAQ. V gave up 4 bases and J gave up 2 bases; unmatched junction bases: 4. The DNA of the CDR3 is TGTGCCAGCAGCTCTACTAGCGGGAGAGCCTACAATGAGCAGTTCTTC. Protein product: CASSSTSGRAYNEQFF. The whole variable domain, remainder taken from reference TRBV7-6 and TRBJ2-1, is GAGVSQSPRYKVTKRGQDVALRCDPISGHVSLYWYRQALGQGPEFLTYFNYEAQQDKSGLPNDRFSAERPEGSISTLTIQRTEQRDSAMYRCASSSTSGRAYNEQFFGPGTRLTVL.

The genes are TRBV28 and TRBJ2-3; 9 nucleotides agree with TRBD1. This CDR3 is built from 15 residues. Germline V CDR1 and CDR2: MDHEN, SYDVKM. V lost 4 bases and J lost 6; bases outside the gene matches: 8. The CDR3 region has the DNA TGTGCCAGCAGTTCCGGGACAGGGCTCTTGGATACGCAGTATTTT. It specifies CASSSGTGLLDTQYF.

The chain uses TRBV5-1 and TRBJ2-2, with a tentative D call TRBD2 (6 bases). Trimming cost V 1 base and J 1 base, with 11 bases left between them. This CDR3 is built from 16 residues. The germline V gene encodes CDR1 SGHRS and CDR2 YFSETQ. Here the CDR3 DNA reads TGCGCCAGCAGCTTGTTCGTCGGGGGGAACACCGGGGAGCTGTTTTTT. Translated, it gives CASSLFVGGNTGELFF.

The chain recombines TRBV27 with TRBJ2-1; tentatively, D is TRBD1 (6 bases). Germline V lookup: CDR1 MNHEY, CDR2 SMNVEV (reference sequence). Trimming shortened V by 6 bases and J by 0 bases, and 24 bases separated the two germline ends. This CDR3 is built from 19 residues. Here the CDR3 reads CASSFRTGTTFFSYNEQFF. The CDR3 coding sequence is TGTGCCAGCAGCTTCAGAACCGGGACAACTTTTTTCTCCTACAATGAGCAGTTCTTC.

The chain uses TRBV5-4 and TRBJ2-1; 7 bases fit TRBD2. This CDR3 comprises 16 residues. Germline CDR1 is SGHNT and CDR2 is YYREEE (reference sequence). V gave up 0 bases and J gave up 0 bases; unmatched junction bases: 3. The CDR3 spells CASSLVSGGSYNEQFF. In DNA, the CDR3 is TGTGCCAGCAGCTTGGTGTCGGGAGGCTCCTACAATGAGCAGTTCTTC.

CDR3 DNA sequence: TGTGCCAGCAGCTTAGTCCTAACTAGCGGGGGCACAGATACGCAGTATTTT. Translated, it gives CASSLVLTSGGTDTQYF. The rearrangement uses TRBV11-2 and TRBJ2-3, with TRBD2 matching 10 bases. The V gene end was trimmed by 1 base and the J gene end by 1 base; junction bases not matched to a gene: 5. Germline V CDR1 and CDR2: SGHAT, FQNNGV. CDR3 length: 17 residues.

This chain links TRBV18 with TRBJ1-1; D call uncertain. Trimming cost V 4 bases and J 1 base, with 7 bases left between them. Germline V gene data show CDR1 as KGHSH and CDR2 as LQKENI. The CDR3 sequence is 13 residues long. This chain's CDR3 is CASSLDTNTEAFF. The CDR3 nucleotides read TGTGCCAGCTCACTCGACACGAACACTGAAGCTTTCTTT.

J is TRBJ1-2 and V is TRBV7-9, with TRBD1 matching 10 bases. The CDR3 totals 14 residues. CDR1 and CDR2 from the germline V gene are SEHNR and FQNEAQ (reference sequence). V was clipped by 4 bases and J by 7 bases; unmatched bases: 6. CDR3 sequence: CASSSGQGGVGYTF. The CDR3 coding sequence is TGTGCCAGCAGCTCAGGACAGGGGGGAGTTGGCTACACCTTC. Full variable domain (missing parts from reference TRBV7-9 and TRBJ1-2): DTGVSQNPRHKITKRGQNVTFRCDPISEHNRLYWYRQTLGQGPEFLTYFQNEAQLEKSRLLSDRFSAERPKGSFSTLEIQRTEQGDSAMYLCASSSGQGGVGYTFGSGTRLTVV.

CDR3 amino acids: CASSLMGEGEKLFF. The CDR3 DNA is TGTGCCAGCAGCTTGATGGGGGAGGGTGAAAAACTGTTTTTT. V gene TRBV7-9 combines with J gene TRBJ1-4, with D possibly TRBD1 on 5 matching bases. V lost 3 bases and J lost 7, with 12 bases in between. This CDR3 comprises 14 residues. Looked up from germline, CDR1 is SEHNR and CDR2 is FQNEAQ (reference sequence). Filled out from reference TRBV7-9 and TRBJ1-4, the complete variable domain reads DTGVSQNPRHKITKRGQNVTFRCDPISEHNRLYWYRQTLGQGPEFLTYFQNEAQLEKSRLLSDRFSAERPKGSFSTLEIQRTEQGDSAMYLCASSLMGEGEKLFFGSGTQLSVL.

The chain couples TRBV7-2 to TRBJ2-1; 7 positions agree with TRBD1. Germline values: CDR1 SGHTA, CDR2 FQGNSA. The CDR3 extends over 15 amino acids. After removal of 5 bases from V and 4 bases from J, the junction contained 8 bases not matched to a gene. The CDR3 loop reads CASSINRGLYNEQFF. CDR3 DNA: TGTGCCAGCAGCATAAACAGGGGCCTGTACAATGAGCAGTTCTTC.

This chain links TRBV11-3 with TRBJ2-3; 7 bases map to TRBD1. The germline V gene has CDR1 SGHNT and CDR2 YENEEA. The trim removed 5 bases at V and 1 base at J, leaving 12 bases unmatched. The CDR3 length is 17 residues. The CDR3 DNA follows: TGTGCCAGCAGCCACTCATCCGACAGGGCAGGCACAGATACGCAGTATTTT. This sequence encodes CASSHSSDRAGTDTQYF.

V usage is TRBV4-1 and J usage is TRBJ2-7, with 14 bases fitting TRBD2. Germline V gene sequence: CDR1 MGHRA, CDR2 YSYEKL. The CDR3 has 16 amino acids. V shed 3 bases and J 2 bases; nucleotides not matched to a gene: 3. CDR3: CASSHGLAGGTYEQYF. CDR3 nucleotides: TGCGCCAGCAGCCACGGACTAGCGGGAGGTACCTACGAGCAGTACTTC.

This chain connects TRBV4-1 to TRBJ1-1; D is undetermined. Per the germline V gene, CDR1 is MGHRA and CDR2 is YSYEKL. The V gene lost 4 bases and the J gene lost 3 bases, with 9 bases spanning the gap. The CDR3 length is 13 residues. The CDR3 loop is CASSRGLDTEAFF. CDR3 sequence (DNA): TGCGCCAGCAGCCGCGGTCTGGACACTGAAGCTTTCTTT.

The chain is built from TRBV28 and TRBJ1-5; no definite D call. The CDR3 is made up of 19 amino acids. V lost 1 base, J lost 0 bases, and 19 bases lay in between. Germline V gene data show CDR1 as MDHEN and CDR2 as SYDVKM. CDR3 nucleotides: TGTGCCAGCAGTTTATTAAGTCGGTCCACTTTCTATAGCAATCAGCCCCAGCATTTT. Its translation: CASSLLSRSTFYSNQPQHF.

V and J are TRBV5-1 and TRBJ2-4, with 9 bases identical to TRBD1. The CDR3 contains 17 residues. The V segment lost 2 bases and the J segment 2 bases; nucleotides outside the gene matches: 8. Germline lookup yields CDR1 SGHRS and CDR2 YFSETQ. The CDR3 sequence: CASSFPSGQGTKNIQYF. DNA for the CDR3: TGCGCCAGCAGCTTCCCGTCGGGACAGGGTACCAAAAACATTCAGTACTTC.

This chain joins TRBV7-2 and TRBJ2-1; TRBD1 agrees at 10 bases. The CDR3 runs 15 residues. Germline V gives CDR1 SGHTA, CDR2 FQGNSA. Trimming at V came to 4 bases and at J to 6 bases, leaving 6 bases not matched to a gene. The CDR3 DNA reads TGTGCCAGCAGCTCGCCCGGGACAGGGGTCAATGAGCAGTTCTTC. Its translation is CASSSPGTGVNEQFF. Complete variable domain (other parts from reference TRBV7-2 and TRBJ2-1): GAGVSQSPSNKVTEKGKDVELRCDPISGHTALYWYRQSLGQGLEFLIYFQGNSAPDKSGLPSDRFSAERTGGSVSTLTIQRTQQEDSAVYLCASSSPGTGVNEQFFGPGTRLTVL.

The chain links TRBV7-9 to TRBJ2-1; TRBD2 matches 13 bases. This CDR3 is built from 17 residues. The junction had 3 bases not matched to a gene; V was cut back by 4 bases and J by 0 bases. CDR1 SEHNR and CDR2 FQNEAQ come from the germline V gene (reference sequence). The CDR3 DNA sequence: TGTGCCAGCAGCTCGGGACTAGCGGGGTACTCCTACAATGAGCAGTTCTTC. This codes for CASSSGLAGYSYNEQFF.

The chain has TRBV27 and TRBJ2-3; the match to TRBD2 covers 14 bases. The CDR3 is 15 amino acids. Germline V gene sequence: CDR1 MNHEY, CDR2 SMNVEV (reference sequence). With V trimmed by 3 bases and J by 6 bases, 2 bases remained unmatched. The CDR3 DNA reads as TGTGCCAGCAGTTTTGGACTAGCGGGAGGTGATACGCAGTATTTT. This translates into CASSFGLAGGDTQYF.

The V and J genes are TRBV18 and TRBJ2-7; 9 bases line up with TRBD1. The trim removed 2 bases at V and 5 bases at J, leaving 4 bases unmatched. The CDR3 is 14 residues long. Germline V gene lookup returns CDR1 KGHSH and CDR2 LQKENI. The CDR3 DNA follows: TGTGCCAGCTCACCAGGGACAGGGTCGGACGAGCAGTACTTC. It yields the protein CASSPGTGSDEQYF.

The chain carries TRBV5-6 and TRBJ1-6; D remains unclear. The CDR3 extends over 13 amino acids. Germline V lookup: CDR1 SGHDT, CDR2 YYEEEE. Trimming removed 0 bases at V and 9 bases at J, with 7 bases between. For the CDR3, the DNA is TGTGCCAGCAGCTTGGCGGCGGGTTCACCCCTCCACTTT. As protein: CASSLAAGSPLHF.

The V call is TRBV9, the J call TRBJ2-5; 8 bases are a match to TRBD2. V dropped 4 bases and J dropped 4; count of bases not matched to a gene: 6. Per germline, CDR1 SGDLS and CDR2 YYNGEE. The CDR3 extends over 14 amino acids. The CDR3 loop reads CASSISGSGETQYF. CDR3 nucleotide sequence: TGTGCCAGCAGCATCAGCGGGAGCGGAGAGACCCAGTACTTC.

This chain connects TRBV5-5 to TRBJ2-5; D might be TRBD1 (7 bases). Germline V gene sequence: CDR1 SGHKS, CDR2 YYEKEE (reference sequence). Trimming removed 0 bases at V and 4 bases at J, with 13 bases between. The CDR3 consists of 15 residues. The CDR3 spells CASSLGQGGLETQYF. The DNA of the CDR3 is TGTGCCAGCAGCTTGGGCCAGGGGGGCTTAGAGACCCAGTACTTC.